What follows are 30 T cell receptor beta chains derived from one specimen sequenced in a study of molecular identifiers for immune sequencing clone quantification. Via MiXCR, TCRdb re-called the PCR reads, giving one row per CDR3 protein. Here the sample spans some 40,000 distinct CDR3 sequences, more than 20% being singletons. Sequenced input: naive CD8+ T cells from blood, with Jurkat cell RNA spiked in. Subset: FACS-sorted CD8+CD4-CCR7+CD45RA+ naive T cells. The receptor set was obtained from a human donor in good health. Some libraries in this study had Jurkat cell RNA spiked in.

Note on this clonotype: It is likely a read error, because the conserved phenylalanine at the end of the CDR3 is missing. The chain employs TRBV7-7 and TRBJ2-5; possibly TRBD2 for D (7 bases). CDR3 length: 15 amino acids. CDR1 SSHAT and CDR2 FNYEAQ come from the germline V gene (reference sequence). The CDR3 sequence: CASSLADSTQETQYL. CDR3 DNA: TGTGCTAGCAGCCTAGCGGACAGCACCCAAGAGACCCAGTACCTC.

This clonotype was picked up many times. J is TRBJ1-2 and V is TRBV12-3 or TRBV12-4, with 7 bases lining up with TRBD1. V shed 5 bases and J 2 bases; nucleotides not matched to a gene: 11. This CDR3 is built from 16 residues. This CDR3 reads CASSPMAGTANYGYTF. CDR3 in DNA: TGTGCCAGCAGTCCCATGGCCGGGACAGCGAACTATGGCTACACCTTC.

In its sample, this clonotype was seen many times. The chain couples TRBV7-6 to TRBJ2-5; the D is unclear. The V gene's germline CDR1 is SGHVS and CDR2 FNYEAQ. CDR3 length: 13 amino acids. Trimming pared 2 bases from V and 3 bases from J, leaving 7 bases between. In DNA form, the CDR3 reads TGTGCCAGCAGCTTATGGGCAGAAGAGACCCAGTACTTC. Its protein product is CASSLWAEETQYF.

This clonotype was found many times. The chain employs TRBV19 and TRBJ2-5, with D hard to call. Germline CDR1 is LNHDA and CDR2 is SQIVND (reference sequence). Trimming left V 1 base short and J 3 bases short, with 9 bases between. This CDR3 spans 14 amino acids. The CDR3 nucleotides read TGTGCCAGTAGTATAGGCAGAGCAGAAGAGACCCAGTACTTC. Protein: CASSIGRAEETQYF. Full variable domain (missing parts from reference TRBV19 and TRBJ2-5): DGGITQSPKYLFRKEGQNVTLSCEQNLNHDAMYWYRQDPGQGLRLIYYSQIVNDFQKGDIAEGYSVSREKKESFPLTVTSAQKNPTAFYLCASSIGRAEETQYFGPGTRLLVL.

This clonotype has at least ten counts. The chain uses TRBV5-5 and TRBJ2-7; the D call may be TRBD1 or TRBD2 (7 bases each). Germline assignment: CDR1 SGHKS and CDR2 YYEKEE (reference sequence). The length of the CDR3 is 15 residues. V gave up 4 bases and J gave up 5 bases, with 19 bases separating them. The CDR3 coding sequence is TGTGCCAGCAGCCCCGCGTCCAGGGGGGGTGACGAGCAGTACTTC. Translation: CASSPASRGGDEQYF.

The rearrangement joins TRBV7-2 to TRBJ2-3, with D maybe TRBD2 (5 bases). The germline V and J ends were trimmed by 5 bases and 0 bases, with 12 bases remaining between them. From germline, CDR1 is SGHTA and CDR2 FQGNSA. This CDR3 is 15 amino acids long. CDR3 sequence reads: CASSIGGSSTDTQYF. The DNA for the CDR3 is TGTGCCAGCAGCATAGGAGGCAGTAGCACAGATACGCAGTATTTT.

This clonotype was recorded many times. The chain carries TRBV30 and TRBJ2-7; no clear D gene. The V and J ends lost 2 bases and 3 bases respectively, with 8 bases between them. Germline lookup yields CDR1 GTSNPN and CDR2 SVGIG (reference sequence). The CDR3 length is 12 residues. The CDR3 DNA follows: TGTGCCTGGAGTCCGAACAGCTACGAGCAGTACTTC. It yields the protein CAWSPNSYEQYF.

This clonotype was detected many times. V usage is TRBV5-6 and J usage is TRBJ2-7, with TRBD2 identical over 9 bases. The CDR3 has 16 residues. The V and J ends lost 4 bases and 3 bases, in that order; junction bases with no gene match: 11. The germline V gene encodes CDR1 SGHDT and CDR2 YYEEEE. This CDR3 reads CASSRWREGRFYEQYF. CDR3 nucleotides: TGTGCCAGCAGCCGATGGCGGGAGGGCCGGTTCTACGAGCAGTACTTC. Using reference TRBV5-6 and TRBJ2-7 for the parts outside the CDR3, the full variable domain is DAGVTQSPTHLIKTRGQQVTLRCSPKSGHDTVSWYQQALGQGPQFIFQYYEEEERQRGNFPDRFSGHQFPNYSSELNVNALLLGDSALYLCASSRWREGRFYEQYFGPGTRLTVT.

The rearrangement uses TRBV6-5 and TRBJ1-1, with D perhaps matching TRBD1 (5 bases). Germline V gene data show CDR1 as MNHEY and CDR2 as SVGAGI. V lost 1 base to trimming and J lost 6 bases, with 9 bases between them. The CDR3 has 13 residues. CDR3 sequence (DNA): TGTGCCAGCAGTTACTTTCGGGGCGCTGAAGCTTTCTTT. Protein product: CASSYFRGAEAFF.

J is TRBJ2-7 and V is TRBV4-2; 9 bases fit TRBD2. The CDR3 contains 17 residues. CDR1 and CDR2 from the germline V gene are LGHNA and YNFKEQ. The V segment lost 2 bases and the J segment 5 bases; nucleotides outside the gene matches: 13. CDR3 sequence: CASSQRPGSGSIDEQYF. The CDR3 region has the DNA TGTGCCAGCAGCCAAAGACCCGGTAGCGGGAGTATTGACGAGCAGTACTTC.

This clonotype was seen only a few times. This chain joins TRBV3-1 and TRBJ2-5, with TRBD1 matching 7 bases. CDR3 length: 16 amino acids. Germline assignment: CDR1 LGHDT and CDR2 YNNKEL (reference sequence). The V segment lost 0 bases and the J segment 6 bases; nucleotides outside the gene matches: 10. The CDR3 protein is CASSQDRQGRWKTQYF. CDR3 sequence (DNA): TGTGCCAGCAGCCAAGATAGACAGGGACGCTGGAAGACCCAGTACTTC.

This clonotype has ten or more counts. The chain combines TRBV6-1 with TRBJ2-1; 8 bases line up with TRBD2. This CDR3 region has 13 residues. The V gene's germline CDR1 is MNHNS and CDR2 SASEGT. Trimming cost V 6 bases and J 6 bases; bases outside gene matches: 4. This CDR3 reads CASRRLAGNEQFF. CDR3 coding DNA: TGTGCCAGCAGAAGGCTAGCGGGCAATGAGCAGTTCTTC.

This chain uses TRBV7-2 with TRBJ2-3, with D maybe TRBD1 (5 bases). The CDR3 extends over 13 amino acids. From germline, CDR1 is SGHTA and CDR2 FQGNSA. V was cut by 5 bases and J by 5 bases, with 11 bases left in between. The DNA of the CDR3 is TGTGCCAGCAGCCCCACAGGTCTAGATACGCAGTATTTT. This sequence encodes CASSPTGLDTQYF.

In the case of this clonotype: A much larger clone differs by one base, so this may be a read error. The genes are TRBV19 and TRBJ2-3; 11 positions match TRBD2. Germline lookup yields CDR1 LNHDA and CDR2 SQIVND (reference sequence). The CDR3 is 20 residues long. V shed 4 bases and J 0 bases; nucleotides not matched to a gene: 15. CDR3 protein: CASSTLGLADTPISTDTQYF. The CDR3 DNA reads TGTGCCAGTAGTACCTTGGGACTAGCGGATACCCCAATCAGCACAGATACGCAGTATTTT.

At least ten counts were recorded for this clonotype. The rearrangement joins TRBV20-1 to TRBJ2-3; D gene unclear. V was clipped by 0 bases and J by 1 base, with 14 bases between them. Germline V gives CDR1 DFQATT, CDR2 SNEGSKA (reference sequence). The CDR3 extends over 16 amino acids. CDR3 nucleotides: TGCAGTGCTAGAGATCTGAGAGATTACCGCACAGATACGCAGTATTTT. Amino acids: CSARDLRDYRTDTQYF.

This clonotype is a singleton in its sample. J is TRBJ2-5 and V is TRBV2; 7 bases match TRBD1. The germline V gene encodes CDR1 SNHLY and CDR2 FYNNEI. The CDR3 is 15 residues long. The trim removed 7 bases at V and 1 base at J, leaving 9 bases unmatched. DNA of the CDR3: TGTGCCAGCATCCTATTGGACAGGACCCAAGAGACCCAGTACTTC. Protein sequence: CASILLDRTQETQYF.

Notes on this clonotype: A read error may be the cause here, since a much bigger clone is one base away. The chain couples TRBV6-5 to TRBJ2-2, with D possibly called TRBD1 or TRBD2 (5 bases each). The CDR3 sequence is 11 residues long. CDR1 and CDR2 (germline): MNHEY, SVGAGI. The CDR3 DNA reads TGTGCCAGCGCCGGGGCCGGGGAGCCGTTTTTT. It specifies CASAGAGEPFF.

This clonotype has only a few counts. The chain links TRBV14 to TRBJ2-7, with a weak D call TRBD2 (6 bases). Germline CDR1 reads SGHDN; CDR2 reads FVKESK. This CDR3 has 15 residues. Deletions cut 0 bases from V and 2 bases from J, with 11 bases between. The CDR3 sequence: CASSQESGAAYEQYF. The CDR3 nucleotides read TGTGCCAGCAGCCAAGAATCGGGAGCTGCCTACGAGCAGTACTTC.

As concerns this clonotype: A much larger clone lies a single base off, so this may be a read error. The chain joins TRBV27 to TRBJ1-6; possibly TRBD1 for D (5 bases). CDR1 is MNHEY and CDR2 is SMNVEV in the germline V gene (reference sequence). The V end was cut by 7 bases, the J end by 3 bases, with 16 bases between. The CDR3 spans 16 residues. The CDR3 sequence is CASTENPQGYNSPLHF. The CDR3 nucleotides read TGTGCCAGCACCGAAAACCCCCAGGGCTATAATTCACCCCTCCACTTT.

This chain joins TRBV15 and TRBJ2-5; D might be TRBD1 or TRBD2, each matching 7 bases. The germline CDR1 and CDR2 sequences are LNHNV and YYDKDF (reference sequence). V gave up 4 bases and J gave up 1 base, with 10 bases separating them. The CDR3 has 14 amino acids. CDR3 in DNA: TGTGCCACCAGCAAGCGGGACAGCCAAGAGACCCAGTACTTC. As protein: CATSKRDSQETQYF.

There are many counts of this clonotype. The V gene is TRBV19, the J gene TRBJ1-1; no firm D call. This CDR3 region has 13 residues. Germline assignment: CDR1 LNHDA and CDR2 SQIVND (reference sequence). V lost 5 bases and J lost 1, with 8 bases in between. The CDR3, as DNA: TGTGCCAGTAGTTTCGACGGGAACACTGAAGCTTTCTTT. Its protein product is CASSFDGNTEAFF.

This clonotype came up many times. V and J are TRBV2 and TRBJ1-5; tentatively, D is TRBD1 (6 bases). Trimming took 7 bases from V and 7 from J, leaving 11 bases between them. The CDR3 is 12 residues long. Germline lookup yields CDR1 SNHLY and CDR2 FYNNEI. CDR3 region: CASTTGSQPQHF. For the CDR3, the DNA is TGTGCCAGCACCACAGGGTCCCAGCCCCAGCATTTT.

As for this clonotype: Compared with germline, one end of the junction differs, possibly owing to a read error. The chain employs TRBV7-2 and TRBJ2-3, with D possibly TRBD1 on 6 matching bases. Germline V gene sequence: CDR1 SGHTA, CDR2 FQGNSA. The length of the CDR3 is 16 residues. The CDR3 region is CASSLVGVWGPATQYF. The CDR3 bases are TGTGCCAGCAGCTTAGTGGGGGTATGGGGGCCAGCTACGCAGTACTTT.

In its sample, this clonotype was seen many times. This rearrangement joins TRBV4-3 to TRBJ1-1; D perhaps matches TRBD1 (5 bases). The V end lost 0 bases, the J end lost 13 bases, and 12 bases lay between the germline ends. Germline values: CDR1 LGHNA, CDR2 YSLEER. The CDR3 totals 12 residues. CDR3 in DNA: TGCGCCAGCAGCCAAGATGTCAGGGAGGTTTTCTTT. It yields the protein CASSQDVREVFF.

The chain joins TRBV5-1 to TRBJ2-5; D gene unclear. The germline V gene has CDR1 SGHRS and CDR2 YFSETQ. The germline V and J ends were trimmed by 0 bases and 4 bases, with 16 bases remaining between them. CDR3 length: 16 amino acids. CDR3: CASSLGVLGLRETQYF. The CDR3 region has the DNA TGCGCCAGCAGCTTGGGGGTGCTAGGGCTTAGAGAGACCCAGTACTTC. The full variable domain, in which reference TRBV5-1 and TRBJ2-5 provide the parts outside the CDR3, is KAGVTQTPRYLIKTRGQQVTLSCSPISGHRSVSWYQQTPGQGLQFLFEYFSETQRNKGNFPGRFSGRQFSNSRSEMNVSTLELGDSALYLCASSLGVLGLRETQYFGPGTRLLVL.

This rearrangement joins TRBV20-1 to TRBJ1-1, with D perhaps TRBD1 (5 bases). This CDR3 is 15 amino acids long. V was shortened by 4 bases and J by 9 bases, with 24 bases between the two germline ends. Germline V gene sequence: CDR1 DFQATT, CDR2 SNEGSKA (reference sequence). The CDR3 DNA is TGCAGTGCTAACATCCCCGACGTCGACCCAGGGAAAGCTTTCTTT. Its translation: CSANIPDVDPGKAFF.

A note on this clonotype: A clone one base away is much larger, so this may be a read error. The chain employs TRBV20-1 and TRBJ2-3; D is undetermined. The CDR3 is 16 amino acids. The germline CDR1 and CDR2 sequences are DFQATT and SNEGSKA (reference sequence). The ends were cut back, 1 base at V and 0 bases at J, with 14 bases in the middle. CDR3 sequence: CSARGPSAYSTDTQYF. The DNA for the CDR3 is TGCAGTGCTAGAGGACCGTCAGCTTATAGCACAGATACGCAGTATTTT.

This clonotype was recorded at least ten times. The rearrangement uses TRBV4-3 and TRBJ2-7, with 7 nucleotides matching TRBD1. Germline CDR1 is LGHNA and CDR2 is YSLEER. V gave up 0 bases and J gave up 0 bases; unmatched junction bases: 2. CDR3 length: 15 amino acids. CDR3 in DNA: TGCGCCAGCAGCCAAGACCGGGACAGCTCCTACGAGCAGTACTTC. It is translated as CASSQDRDSSYEQYF.

By share, this clonotype counts as medium-sized. The chain joins TRBV28 to TRBJ2-4; D perhaps matches TRBD1 (6 bases). V lost 3 bases, J lost 0 bases, and 9 bases lay in between. The CDR3 has 15 residues. Germline V gives CDR1 MDHEN, CDR2 SYDVKM. In nucleotides, the CDR3 is TGTGCCAGCAGTTTTAGGGGGTTAGCCAAAAACATTCAGTACTTC. Translation: CASSFRGLAKNIQYF.

This clonotype was found once. Since a much larger clone is just one base distant, this may be a read error. The chain uses TRBV19 and TRBJ1-5; D is unresolved. The CDR3 extends over 13 amino acids. The V end lost 2 bases, the J end lost 9 bases, and 11 bases lay between the germline ends. Germline V gene data show CDR1 as LNHDA and CDR2 as SQIVND (reference sequence). CDR3 coding DNA: TGTGCCAGTAGTATAAACACCGACCGGCCCCAGCATTTT. It translates to CASSINTDRPQHF.